The present TCR beta chain was sequenced within a study of blood T cell repertoires in COVID-19. Study in general: COVID-19 samples from acute and convalescent phases originated in the United States, Italy and Spain. PBMCs, B-cell-depleted T cells, or T cells were the source of the cDNA or gDNA that made up the material.

Authors' data handling: Estimation of nucleated cell counts relied on the amplification of reference gene primers. Sequencing used immunoSEQ multiplex PCR; TCRdb keeps in-frame clones, though not all of them. That table is the source of V, J and clone size, and D and trimming were worked out from the DNA. Here the sample spans approximately 90,000 clones, approximately 88% being singletons. The TCR sequence derives from a woman over 75 with active or convalescent COVID-19. Specimen: peripheral blood.

CDR3 sequence reads: CASRRTSPGELFF. For the CDR3, the DNA is TGTGCCAGCAGAAGGACTAGCCCCGGGGAGCTGTTTTTT. V gene TRBV2 combines with J gene TRBJ2-2, with 8 bases that match TRBD2. Germline V lookup: CDR1 SNHLY, CDR2 FYNNEI. The CDR3 is 13 residues long. V trimming: 6 bases; J trimming: 6 bases; junction bases outside the gene matches: 3. The whole variable domain, remainder taken from reference TRBV2 and TRBJ2-2, is EPEVTQTPSHQVTQMGQEVILRCVPISNHLYFYWYRQILGQKVEFLVSFYNNEISEKSEIFDDQFSVERPDGSNFTLKIRSTKLEDSAMYFCASRRTSPGELFFGEGSRLTVL.